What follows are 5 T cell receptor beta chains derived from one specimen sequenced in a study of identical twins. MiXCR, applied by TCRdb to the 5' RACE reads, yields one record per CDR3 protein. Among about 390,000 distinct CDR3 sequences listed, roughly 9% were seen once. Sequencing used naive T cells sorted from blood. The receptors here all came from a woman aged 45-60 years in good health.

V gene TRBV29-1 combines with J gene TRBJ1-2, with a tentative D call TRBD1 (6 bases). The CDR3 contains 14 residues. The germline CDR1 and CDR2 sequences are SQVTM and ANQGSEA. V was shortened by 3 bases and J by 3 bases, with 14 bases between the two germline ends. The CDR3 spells CSVDTRTDDYGYTF. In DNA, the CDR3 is TGCAGCGTTGACACTAGGACAGATGACTATGGCTACACCTTC.

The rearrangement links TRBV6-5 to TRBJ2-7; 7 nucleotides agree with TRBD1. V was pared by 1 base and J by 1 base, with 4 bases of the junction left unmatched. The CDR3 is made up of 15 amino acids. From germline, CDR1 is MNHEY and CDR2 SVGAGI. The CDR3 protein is CASSYYKGASYEQYF. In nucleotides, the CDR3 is TGTGCCAGCAGTTACTATAAGGGGGCTTCCTACGAGCAGTACTTC.

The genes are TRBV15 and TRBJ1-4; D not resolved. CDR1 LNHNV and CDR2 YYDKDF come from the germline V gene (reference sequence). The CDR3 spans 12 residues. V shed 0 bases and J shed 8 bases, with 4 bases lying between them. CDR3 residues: CATSRDREKLFF. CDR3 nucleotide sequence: TGTGCCACCAGCAGAGATCGGGAAAAACTGTTTTTT.

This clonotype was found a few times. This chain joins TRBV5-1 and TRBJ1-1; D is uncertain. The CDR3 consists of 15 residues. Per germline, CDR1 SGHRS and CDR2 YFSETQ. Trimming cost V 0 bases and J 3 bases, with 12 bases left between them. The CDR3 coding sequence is TGCGCCAGCAGCTTGGCCAAAGCTGGGGACACTGAAGCTTTCTTT. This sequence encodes CASSLAKAGDTEAFF.

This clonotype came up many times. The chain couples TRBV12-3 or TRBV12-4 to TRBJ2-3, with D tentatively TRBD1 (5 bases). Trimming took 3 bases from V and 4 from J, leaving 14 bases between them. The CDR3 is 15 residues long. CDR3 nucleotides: TGTGCCAGCAGTTTGGCGAGCTGGGGCCCAGATACGCAGTATTTT. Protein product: CASSLASWGPDTQYF.